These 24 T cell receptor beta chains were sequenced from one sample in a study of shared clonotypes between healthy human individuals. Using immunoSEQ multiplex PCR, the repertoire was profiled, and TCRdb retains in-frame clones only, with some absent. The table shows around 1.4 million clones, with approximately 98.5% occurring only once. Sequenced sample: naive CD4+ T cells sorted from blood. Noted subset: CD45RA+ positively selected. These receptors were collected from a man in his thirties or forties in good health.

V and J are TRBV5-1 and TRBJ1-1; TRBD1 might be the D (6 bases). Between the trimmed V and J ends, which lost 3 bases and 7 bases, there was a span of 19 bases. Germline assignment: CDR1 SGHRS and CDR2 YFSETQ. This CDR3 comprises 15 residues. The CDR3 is CASSSPKGEFGEAFF. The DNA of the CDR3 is TGCGCCAGCAGCTCCCCGAAGGGGGAATTCGGTGAAGCTTTCTTT.

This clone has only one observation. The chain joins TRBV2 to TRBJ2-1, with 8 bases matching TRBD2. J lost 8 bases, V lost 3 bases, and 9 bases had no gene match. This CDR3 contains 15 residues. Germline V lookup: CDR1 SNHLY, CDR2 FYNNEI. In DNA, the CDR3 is TGTGCCAGCAGTGATCCGGGACTAGTCCAACATGAGCAGTTCTTC. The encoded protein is CASSDPGLVQHEQFF.

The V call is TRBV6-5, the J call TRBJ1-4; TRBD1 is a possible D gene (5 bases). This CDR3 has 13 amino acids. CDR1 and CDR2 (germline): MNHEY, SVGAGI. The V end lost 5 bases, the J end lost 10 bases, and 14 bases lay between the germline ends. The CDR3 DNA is TGTGCCAGCAGTGGACGGCGGGGGGGAAAACTGTTTTTT. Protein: CASSGRRGGKLFF.

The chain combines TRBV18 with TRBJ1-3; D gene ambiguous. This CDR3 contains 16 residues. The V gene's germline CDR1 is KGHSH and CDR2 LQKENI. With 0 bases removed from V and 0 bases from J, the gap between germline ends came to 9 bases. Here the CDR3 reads CASSPPFVLSGNTIYF. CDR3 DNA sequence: TGTGCCAGCTCACCACCGTTCGTCCTCTCTGGAAACACCATATATTTT.

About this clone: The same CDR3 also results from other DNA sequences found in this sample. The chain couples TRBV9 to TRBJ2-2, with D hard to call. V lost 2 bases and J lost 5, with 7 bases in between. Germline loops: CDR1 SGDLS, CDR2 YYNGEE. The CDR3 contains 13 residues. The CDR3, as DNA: TGTGCCAGCAGCGTTATAGGGACCGGGGAGCTGTTTTTT. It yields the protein CASSVIGTGELFF.

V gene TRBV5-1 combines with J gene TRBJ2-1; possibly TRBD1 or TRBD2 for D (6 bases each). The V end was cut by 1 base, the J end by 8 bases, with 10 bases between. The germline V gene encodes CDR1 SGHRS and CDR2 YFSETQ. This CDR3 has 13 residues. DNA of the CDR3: TGCGCCAGCAGCTTGATGGGGGGCCATGAGCAGTTCTTC. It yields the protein CASSLMGGHEQFF.

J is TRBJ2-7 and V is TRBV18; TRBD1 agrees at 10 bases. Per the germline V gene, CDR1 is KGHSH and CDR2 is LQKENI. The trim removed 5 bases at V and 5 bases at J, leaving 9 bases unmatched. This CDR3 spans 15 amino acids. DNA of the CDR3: TGTGCCAGCTCATCCGGGACAGGGGTCGTCCACGAGCAGTACTTC. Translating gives CASSSGTGVVHEQYF.

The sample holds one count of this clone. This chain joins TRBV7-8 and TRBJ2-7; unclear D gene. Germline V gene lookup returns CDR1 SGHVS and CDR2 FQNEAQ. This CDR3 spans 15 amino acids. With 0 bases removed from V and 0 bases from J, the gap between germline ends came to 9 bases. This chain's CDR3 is CASSLATGFSYEQYF. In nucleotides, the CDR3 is TGTGCCAGCAGCTTAGCGACCGGGTTCTCCTACGAGCAGTACTTC.

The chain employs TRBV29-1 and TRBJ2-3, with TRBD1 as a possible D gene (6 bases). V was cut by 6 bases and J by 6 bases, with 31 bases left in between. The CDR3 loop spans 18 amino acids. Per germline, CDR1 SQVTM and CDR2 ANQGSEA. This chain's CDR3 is CSVSAAPGTRGLGDTQYF. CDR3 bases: TGCAGCGTGTCGGCCGCTCCGGGGACCAGGGGCCTAGGGGATACGCAGTATTTT.

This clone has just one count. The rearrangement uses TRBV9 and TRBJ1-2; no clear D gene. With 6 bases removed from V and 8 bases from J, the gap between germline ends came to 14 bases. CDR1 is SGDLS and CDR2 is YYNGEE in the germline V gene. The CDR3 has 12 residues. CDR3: CASTSGGGGYTF. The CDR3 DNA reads TGTGCCAGCACCTCCGGAGGTGGGGGCTACACCTTC.

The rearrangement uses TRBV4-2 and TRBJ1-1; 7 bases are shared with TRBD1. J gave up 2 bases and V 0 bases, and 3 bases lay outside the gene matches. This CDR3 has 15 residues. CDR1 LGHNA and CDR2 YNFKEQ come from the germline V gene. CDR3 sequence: CASSQDRGSNTEAFF. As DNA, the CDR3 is TGTGCCAGCAGCCAAGACAGGGGGAGCAACACTGAAGCTTTCTTT.

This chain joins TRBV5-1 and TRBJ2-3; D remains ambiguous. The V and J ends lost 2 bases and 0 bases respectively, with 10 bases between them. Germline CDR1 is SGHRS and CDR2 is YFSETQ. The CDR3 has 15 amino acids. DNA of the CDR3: TGCGCCAGCAGCTTCTCAGATTTTAGCACAGATACGCAGTATTTT. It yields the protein CASSFSDFSTDTQYF. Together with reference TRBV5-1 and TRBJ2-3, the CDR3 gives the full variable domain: KAGVTQTPRYLIKTRGQQVTLSCSPISGHRSVSWYQQTPGQGLQFLFEYFSETQRNKGNFPGRFSGRQFSNSRSEMNVSTLELGDSALYLCASSFSDFSTDTQYFGPGTRLTVL.

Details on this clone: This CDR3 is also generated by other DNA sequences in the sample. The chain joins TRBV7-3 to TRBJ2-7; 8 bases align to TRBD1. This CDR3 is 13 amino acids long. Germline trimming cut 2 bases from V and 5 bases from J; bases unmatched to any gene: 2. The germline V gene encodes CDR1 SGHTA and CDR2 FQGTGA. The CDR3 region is CASSLGQGDEQYF. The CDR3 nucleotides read TGTGCCAGCAGCTTAGGACAGGGCGACGAGCAGTACTTC.

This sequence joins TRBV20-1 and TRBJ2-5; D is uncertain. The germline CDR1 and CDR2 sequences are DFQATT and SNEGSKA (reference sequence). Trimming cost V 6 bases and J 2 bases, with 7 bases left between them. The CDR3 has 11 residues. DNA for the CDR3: TGCAGTGCCAGCGAGCAAGAGACCCAGTACTTC. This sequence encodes CSASEQETQYF.

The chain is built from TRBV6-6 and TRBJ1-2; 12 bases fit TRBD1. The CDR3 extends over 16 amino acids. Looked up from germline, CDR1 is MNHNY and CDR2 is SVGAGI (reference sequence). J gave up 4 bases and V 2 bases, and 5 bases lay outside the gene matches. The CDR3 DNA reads TGTGCCAGCAGTTACCCGGGACAGGGGGCGAGCTATGGCTACACCTTC. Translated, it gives CASSYPGQGASYGYTF.

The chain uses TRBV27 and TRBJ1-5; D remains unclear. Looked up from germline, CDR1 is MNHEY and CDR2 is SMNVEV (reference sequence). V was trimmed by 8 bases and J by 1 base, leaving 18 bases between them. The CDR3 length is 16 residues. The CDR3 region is CASRREAGASNQPQHF. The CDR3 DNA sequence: TGTGCCAGCCGACGGGAGGCAGGAGCCAGCAATCAGCCCCAGCATTTT.

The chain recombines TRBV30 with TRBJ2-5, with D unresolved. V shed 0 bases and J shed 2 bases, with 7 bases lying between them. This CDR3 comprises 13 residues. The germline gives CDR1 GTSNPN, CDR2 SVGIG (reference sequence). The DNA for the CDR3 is TGTGCCTGGAGTGTTCGGATACAAGAGACCCAGTACTTC. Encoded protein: CAWSVRIQETQYF.

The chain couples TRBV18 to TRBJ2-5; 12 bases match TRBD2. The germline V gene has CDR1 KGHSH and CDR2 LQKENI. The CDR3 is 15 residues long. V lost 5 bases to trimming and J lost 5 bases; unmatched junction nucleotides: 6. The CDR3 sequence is CASSDRTSGKETQYF. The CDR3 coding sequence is TGTGCCAGCTCAGACAGGACTAGCGGGAAGGAGACCCAGTACTTC.

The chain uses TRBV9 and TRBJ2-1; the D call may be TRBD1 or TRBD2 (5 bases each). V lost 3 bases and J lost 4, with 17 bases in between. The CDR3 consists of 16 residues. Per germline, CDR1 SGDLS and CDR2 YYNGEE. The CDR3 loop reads CASSAFPRQRYNEQFF. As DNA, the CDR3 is TGTGCCAGCAGCGCCTTCCCGCGACAGCGGTACAATGAGCAGTTCTTC.

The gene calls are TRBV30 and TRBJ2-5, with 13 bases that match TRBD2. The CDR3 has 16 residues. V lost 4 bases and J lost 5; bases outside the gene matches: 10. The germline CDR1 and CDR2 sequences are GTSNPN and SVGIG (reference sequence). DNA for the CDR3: TGTGCCTGGATTCGACGGACTAGCGGGAGATTCGAGACCCAGTACTTC. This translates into CAWIRRTSGRFETQYF.

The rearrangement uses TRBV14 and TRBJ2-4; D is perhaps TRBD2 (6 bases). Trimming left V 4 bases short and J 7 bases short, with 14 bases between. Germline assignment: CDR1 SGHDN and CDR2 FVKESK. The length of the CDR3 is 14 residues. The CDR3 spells CASSRGGPGNIQYF. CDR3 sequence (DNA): TGTGCCAGCAGCCGCGGAGGGCCTGGGAACATTCAGTACTTC.

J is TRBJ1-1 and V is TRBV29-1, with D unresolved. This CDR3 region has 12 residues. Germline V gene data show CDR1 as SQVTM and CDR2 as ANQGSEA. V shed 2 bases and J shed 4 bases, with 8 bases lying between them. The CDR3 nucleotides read TGCAGCGTTGAACGAGGCCCCACTGAAGCTTTCTTT. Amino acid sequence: CSVERGPTEAFF.

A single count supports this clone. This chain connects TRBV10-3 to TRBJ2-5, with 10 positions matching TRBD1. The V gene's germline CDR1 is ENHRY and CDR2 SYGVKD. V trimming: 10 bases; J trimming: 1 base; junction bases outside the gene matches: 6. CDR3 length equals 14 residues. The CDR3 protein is CASSGTGVQETQYF. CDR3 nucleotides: TGTGCCAGTTCCGGGACAGGGGTCCAAGAGACCCAGTACTTC.

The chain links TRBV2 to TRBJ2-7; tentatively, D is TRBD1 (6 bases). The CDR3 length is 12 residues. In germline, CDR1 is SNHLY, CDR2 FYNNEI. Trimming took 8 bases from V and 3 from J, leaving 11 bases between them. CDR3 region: CASGTPIYEQYF. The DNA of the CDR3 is TGTGCCAGCGGGACACCCATCTACGAGCAGTACTTC. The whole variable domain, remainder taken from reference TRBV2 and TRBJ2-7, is EPEVTQTPSHQVTQMGQEVILRCVPISNHLYFYWYRQILGQKVEFLVSFYNNEISEKSEIFDDQFSVERPDGSNFTLKIRSTKLEDSAMYFCASGTPIYEQYFGPGTRLTVT.